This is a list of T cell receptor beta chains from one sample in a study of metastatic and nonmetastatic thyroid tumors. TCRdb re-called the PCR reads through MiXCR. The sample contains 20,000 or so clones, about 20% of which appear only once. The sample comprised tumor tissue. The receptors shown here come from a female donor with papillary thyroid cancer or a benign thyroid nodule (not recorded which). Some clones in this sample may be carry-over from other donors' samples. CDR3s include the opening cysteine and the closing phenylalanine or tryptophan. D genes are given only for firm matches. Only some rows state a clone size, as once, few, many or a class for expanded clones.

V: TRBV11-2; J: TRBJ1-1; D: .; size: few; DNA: TGTGCCAGCAGCTCCAGGTTCTCGGACACTGAAGCTTTCTTT; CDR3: CASSSRFSDTEAFF
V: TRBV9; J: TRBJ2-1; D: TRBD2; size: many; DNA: TGTGCCAGCTCCTCCGGGACTAGCGGTAACAATGAGCAGTTCTTC; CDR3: CASSSGTSGNNEQFF
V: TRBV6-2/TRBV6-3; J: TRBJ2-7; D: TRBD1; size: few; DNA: TGTGCCAGCAGTCGGGACAGGGACTACGAGCAGTACTTC; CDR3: CASSRDRDYEQYF
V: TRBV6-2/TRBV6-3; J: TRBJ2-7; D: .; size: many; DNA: TGTGCCAGCCGAACGCTTCCGACAGCCTCCTACGAGCAGTACTTC; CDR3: CASRTLPTASYEQYF
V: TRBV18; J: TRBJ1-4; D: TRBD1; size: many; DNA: TGTGCCAGCTCCGGGACAGCTAATGAAAAACTGTTTTTT; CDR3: CASSGTANEKLFF
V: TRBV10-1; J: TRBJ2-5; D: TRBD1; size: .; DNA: TGCGCCAGCAGTCCCTCGACAGGGTTCGGGGAGACCCAGTACTTC; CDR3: CASSPSTGFGETQYF
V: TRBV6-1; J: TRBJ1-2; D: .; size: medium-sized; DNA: TGTGCCAGCAGAAGACAGTTAGCTAACTATGGCTACACCTTC; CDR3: CASRRQLANYGYTF
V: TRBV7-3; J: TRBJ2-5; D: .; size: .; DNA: TGTGCCAGCAGCTTCGGCGCGGGAGAGACCCAGTACTTC; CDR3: CASSFGAGETQYF
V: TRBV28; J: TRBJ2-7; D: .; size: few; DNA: TGTGCCAGCAGCCTTATCCCGCCCCAGTACGAGCAGTATTTC; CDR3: CASSLIPPQYEQYF
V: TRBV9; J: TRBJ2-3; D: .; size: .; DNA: TGTGCCAGCAGCTACTACCCTTCGGGTACGCAGTATTTT; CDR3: CASSYYPSGTQYF
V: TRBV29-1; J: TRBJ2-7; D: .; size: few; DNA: TGTAGCGTTGTTCTTCCGCGGGGCCTTGCCTACGAGCAGTACTTC; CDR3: CSVVLPRGLAYEQYF
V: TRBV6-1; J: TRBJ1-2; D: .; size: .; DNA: TGTGCCAGCAGTGAAGGCAGGGCGTTTCAGGGCTACACCTTC; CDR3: CASSEGRAFQGYTF
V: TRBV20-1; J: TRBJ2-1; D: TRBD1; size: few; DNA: TGCAGTGCTAGCGGTTCGGCAGGGCCCCAGGGGGATGAGCAGTTCTTC; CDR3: CSASGSAGPQGDEQFF
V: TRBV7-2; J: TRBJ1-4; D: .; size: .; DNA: TGTGCCAGCAGCCTACAAGGAGGGGGAGGAAATGAAAAACTGTTTTTT; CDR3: CASSLQGGGGNEKLFF
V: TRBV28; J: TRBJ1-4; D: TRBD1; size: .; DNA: TGTGCCAGCAGTTTCCGGGACAGGACAAATGAAAAACTGTTTTTT; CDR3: CASSFRDRTNEKLFF
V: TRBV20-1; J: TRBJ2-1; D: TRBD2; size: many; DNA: TGCAGTGCTCCCCGGCTGCGGGAGGAAGAGCAGTTCTTC; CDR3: CSAPRLREEEQFF
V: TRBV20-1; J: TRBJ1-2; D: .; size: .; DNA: TGCAGTGCTGGCAGGATCGACACCTTC; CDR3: CSAGRIDTF
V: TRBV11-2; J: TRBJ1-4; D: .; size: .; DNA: TGTGCCAGCAGCTTGGCCGGCGAAAAACTGTTTTTT; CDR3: CASSLAGEKLFF
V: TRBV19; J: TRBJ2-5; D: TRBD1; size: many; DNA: TGTGCCAGTAGTATAGACCGGGACAGGGAAGAGACCCAGTACTTC; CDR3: CASSIDRDREETQYF
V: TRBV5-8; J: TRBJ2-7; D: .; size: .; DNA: TGTGCCAGCAGCTTGACAGGGTATTACGAGCAGTACTTC; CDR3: CASSLTGYYEQYF
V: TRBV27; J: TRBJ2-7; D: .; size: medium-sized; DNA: TGTGCCAGCAGTTTATGGGGGGGGCCCTACGAGCAGTACTTC; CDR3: CASSLWGGPYEQYF
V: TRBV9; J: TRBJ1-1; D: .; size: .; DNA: TGTGCCAGCAGCGGTACAGGGTGGGAAACTGAAGCTTTCTTT; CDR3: CASSGTGWETEAFF
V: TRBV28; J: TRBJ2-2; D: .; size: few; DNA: TGTGCCAGCTCAGAGGGACGTGCCGGGGAGCTGTTTTTT; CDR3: CASSEGRAGELFF
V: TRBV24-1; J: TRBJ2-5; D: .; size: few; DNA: TGTGCCACCAGACCCTCCGGAGGTGAGACCCAGTACTTC; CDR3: CATRPSGGETQYF
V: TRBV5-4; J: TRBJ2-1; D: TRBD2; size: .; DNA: TGTGCCAGCAGCTACCCTAGCGGGAGTTACAGTGAGCAGTTCTTC; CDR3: CASSYPSGSYSEQFF
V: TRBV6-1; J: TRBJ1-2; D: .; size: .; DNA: TGTGCCAGCAGTGAAGCGCTTCAGGGGAGATATGGCTACACCTTC; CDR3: CASSEALQGRYGYTF
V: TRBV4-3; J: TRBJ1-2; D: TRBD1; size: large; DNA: TGCGCCAGCAGCCAGTTGGACAGGGGTGTCTCTGGCTACACCTTC; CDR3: CASSQLDRGVSGYTF
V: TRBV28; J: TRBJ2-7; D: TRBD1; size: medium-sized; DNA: TGTGCCAGCAGTCCGAGACAGGGTCCCTCCTACGAGCAGTACTTC; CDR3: CASSPRQGPSYEQYF
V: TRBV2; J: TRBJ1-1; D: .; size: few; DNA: TGTGCCAGCACTAGAGGTGGTCTTCGACACACTGAAGCTTTCTTT; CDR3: CASTRGGLRHTEAFF
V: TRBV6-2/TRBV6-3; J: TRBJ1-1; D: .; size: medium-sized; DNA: TGTGCCAGCAGTCAAAGGGAGAACACTGAAGCTTTCTTT; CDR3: CASSQRENTEAFF
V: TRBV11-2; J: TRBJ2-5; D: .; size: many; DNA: TGTGCCAGCAGCTTAATGTACCAAGAGACCCAGTACTTC; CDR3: CASSLMYQETQYF
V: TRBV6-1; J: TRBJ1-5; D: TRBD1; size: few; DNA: TGTGCCAGCAGTCGCCGGGACAGGGAATATCAGCCCCAGCATTTT; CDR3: CASSRRDREYQPQHF
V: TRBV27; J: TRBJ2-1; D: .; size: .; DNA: TGTGCCAGCAGTTTATTAGGAAATGAGCAGTTCTTC; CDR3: CASSLLGNEQFF
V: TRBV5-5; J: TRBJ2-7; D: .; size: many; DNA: TGTGCCAGCAGCTTGGCCCGGGGATCTAATTACGAGCAGTACTTC; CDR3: CASSLARGSNYEQYF
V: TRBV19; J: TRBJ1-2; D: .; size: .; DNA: TGTGCCAGTAGTAGGGAGGGGGGGCATCTCTATGGCTACACCTTC; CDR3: CASSREGGHLYGYTF
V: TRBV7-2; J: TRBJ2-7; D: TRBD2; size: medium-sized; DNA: TGTGCCAGCAGCTTGCAAGCGGGAGCTAACGAGCAGTACTTC; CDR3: CASSLQAGANEQYF
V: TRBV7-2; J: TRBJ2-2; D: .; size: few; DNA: TGTGCCAGCAGTATGTTTGCCGGGGAGCTGTTTTTT; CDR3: CASSMFAGELFF
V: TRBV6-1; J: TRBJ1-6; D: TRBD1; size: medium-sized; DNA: TGTGCCAGCAGTCCCGGGACAGGGTCCTTGAATTCACCCCTCCACTTT; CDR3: CASSPGTGSLNSPLHF
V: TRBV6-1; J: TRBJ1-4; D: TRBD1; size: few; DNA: TGTGCCAGCAGAGAGACCGGGACAGTGGTCTTCAGTCTACCAGAAAAACTGTTTTTT; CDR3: CASRETGTVVFSLPEKLFF
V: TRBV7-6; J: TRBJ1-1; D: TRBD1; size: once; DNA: TGTGCCAGCAGCTCAAGGGACAGGGAGGGCACTGAAGCTTTCTTT; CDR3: CASSSRDREGTEAFF
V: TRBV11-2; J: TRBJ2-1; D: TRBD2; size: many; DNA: TGTGCCAGCAGCTTATCCTTGCCTAGCGGAACTGAGCAGTTCTTC; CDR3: CASSLSLPSGTEQFF
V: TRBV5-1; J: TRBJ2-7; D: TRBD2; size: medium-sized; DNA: TGCGCCAGCAGCATAGGGACTAGCGGGATGAGAGCCGGCTACGAGCAGTACTTC; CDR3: CASSIGTSGMRAGYEQYF
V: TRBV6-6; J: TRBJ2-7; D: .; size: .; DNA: TGTGCCAGCAGTTACTCGGAGTCTTACGAGCAGTACTTC; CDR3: CASSYSESYEQYF
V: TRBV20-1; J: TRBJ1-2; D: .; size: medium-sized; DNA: TGCAGTGCTAGAGATCTTACGGTATCGAACTATGGCTACACCTTC; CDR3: CSARDLTVSNYGYTF
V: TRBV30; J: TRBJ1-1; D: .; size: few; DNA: TGTGCCTGGAGTCCCGACGGCCGGAACACTGAAGCTTTCTTT; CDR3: CAWSPDGRNTEAFF
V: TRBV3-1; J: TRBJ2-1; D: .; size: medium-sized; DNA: TGTGCCAGCAGTCACCCACAGGGAATACCTACCGGTGAGCAGTTCTTC; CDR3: CASSHPQGIPTGEQFF
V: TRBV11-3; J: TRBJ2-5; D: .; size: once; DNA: TGTGCCAGCAGCTTAGGGACCCTTGGGACTGAAGAGACCCAGTACTTC; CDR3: CASSLGTLGTEETQYF
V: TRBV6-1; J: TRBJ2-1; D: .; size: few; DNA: TGTGCCTCGCTGATGAAGCGGCAGAGCTCCTACAATGAGCAGTTCTTC; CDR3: CASLMKRQSSYNEQFF
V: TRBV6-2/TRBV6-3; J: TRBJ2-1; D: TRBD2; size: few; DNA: TGTGCCAGCAGTTACGGCGGGGCGGGAGGCTGGAATGAGCAGTTCTTC; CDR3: CASSYGGAGGWNEQFF
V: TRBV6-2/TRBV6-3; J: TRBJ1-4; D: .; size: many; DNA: TGTGCCAGCAATCCCCTCAGGGTCGTAGCTAATGAAAAACTGTTTTTT; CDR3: CASNPLRVVANEKLFF
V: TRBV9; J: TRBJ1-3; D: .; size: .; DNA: TGTGCCAGCAGCTCCGAACCCCAGGGCTCTGGAAACACCATATATTTT; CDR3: CASSSEPQGSGNTIYF
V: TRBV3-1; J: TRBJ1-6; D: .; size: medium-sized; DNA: TGTGCCAGCAGCCCGCCGGAGGGACTGGCTTCACCCCTCCACTTT; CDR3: CASSPPEGLASPLHF
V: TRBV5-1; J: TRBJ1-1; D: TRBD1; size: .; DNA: TGCGCCAGCAGCCAAGGAACAGGGGGCACTGAAGCTTTCTTT; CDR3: CASSQGTGGTEAFF
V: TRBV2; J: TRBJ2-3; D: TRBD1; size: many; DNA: TGTGCCAGCAGGGACAGGGGGTTCACAGATACGCAGTATTTT; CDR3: CASRDRGFTDTQYF